The sequence of this TCR beta chain was determined in a study of response to subunit inactivated influenza vaccine. TCRdb itself ran the RT-PCR reads through MiXCR, one entry per CDR3 protein. The sample yields roughly 620,000 distinct CDR3 sequences, approximately 10% seen once. This CDR3 region has 13 residues. V was clipped by 5 bases and J by 5 bases, with 9 bases between them. This sample also appeared in a second study, on T cells expressing NK-cell markers. That publication notes: UMIs accompanied the 5'RACE template switching by which TCR beta cDNA was made.

The J gene is TRBJ2-2, the V gene TRBV12-3 or TRBV12-4; a possible D gene is TRBD2 (5 bases). Sequenced material: PBMCs from blood, taken on the day of vaccination. The TCR sequence derives from a man aged 50-60 years who received an inactivated influenza vaccine. The CDR3 DNA sequence: TGTGCCAGCAGTATTAGCGTTACCGGGGAGCTGTTTTTT. It specifies CASSISVTGELFF.